This TCR beta chain came from a study of CD8 T cells in Susac syndrome. Random-hexamer reverse transcription was applied to roughly 0.45 to 1 ug RNA. It was immunoSEQ multiplex PCR that amplified TCR beta CDR3 across 54 Vbeta and 13 Jbeta. TCRdb independently ran MiXCR on the immunoSEQ multiplex PCR reads; one entry per CDR3 protein. The repertoire consists of over 350,000 distinct CDR3 sequences, with about 85% occurring once and the leading ten covering about 0.12%. The CDR3 covers 17 residues. V lost 0 bases and J 0 bases, leaving 14 bases between the germline ends. Germline V gene data show CDR1 as ENHRY and CDR2 as SYGVKD. TCR beta was sequenced from blood CD8+ and CD4+ T cells.

This TCR was recovered from a human donor with multiple sclerosis. The sequenced sample was CD8+ T cells from PBMCs. The rearrangement uses TRBV10-3 and TRBJ1-2; no clear D. The CDR3 DNA is TGTGCCATCAGTGAGTCGATCTCGCCAGCCACTAACTATGGCTACACCTTC. Amino acid sequence: CAISESISPATNYGYTF.